This T cell receptor beta chain was retrieved from a study of cytomegalovirus exposure and HLA in healthy donors. Trimming stripped 0 bases from V and 2 bases from J, with 6 bases between. The germline V gene has CDR1 SGHNT and CDR2 YYREEE (reference sequence). The CDR3 is 15 amino acids. The donors formed part of the approximately 120-subject validation cohort, distinct from the roughly 700-subject first cohort. This clone was counted a single time. Here immunoSEQ multiplex PCR was the method, and the copy in TCRdb shows in-frame clones only, minus some. The profile shows 70,000 to 95,000 clones, 80% to 95% of them singletons.

The sequencing input was PBMCs. V usage is TRBV5-4 and J usage is TRBJ2-6; maybe TRBD2 (5 bases). The receptor was derived from a woman aged 25 to 39 in good health and CMV-seronegative. The CDR3 nucleotides are TGTGCCAGCAGCTTGGCCGGGGCTGGGGCCAACGTCCTGACTTTC. It codes for CASSLAGAGANVLTF.